The rows below give T cell receptor beta chains drawn from one sample of a study of T-cell reconstitution after alpha-beta-depleted transplantation in children. Each CDR3 protein gets one entry after TCRdb re-called the PCR reads with MiXCR. The sample contains about 97,000 distinct CDR3 sequences, about 6.8% of which appear only once. Sequenced material: PBMCs, taken before TCRalphabeta/CD19-depleted stem cell transplant. The receptors shown here come from a boy aged 2-9 years with acute lymphoblastic leukemia, due to receive a stem cell transplant. The CDR3 runs from the conserved cysteine through the conserved F or W. A D gene is named only where the DNA matches it firmly. The listing skips clone size in some rows; elsewhere it reads once, few, many or a size class.

>few|.|TRBJ1-1|TRBV7-9
CASSIYPTGNVNTEAFF
TGTGCCAGCAGCATATACCCAACAGGGAACGTGAACACTGAAGCTTTCTTT
>.|TRBD2|TRBJ2-1|TRBV4-2
CASSQVTSWGGYEQFF
TGTGCCAGCAGCCAAGTGACTAGCTGGGGGGGATATGAGCAGTTCTTC
>many|TRBD1|TRBJ2-4|TRBV6-2/TRBV6-3
CASSHGQGKGIQYF
TGTGCCAGCAGTCACGGACAGGGCAAGGGCATTCAGTACTTC
>.|.|TRBJ2-7|TRBV18
CASSPQEQDRLYF
TGTGCCAGCTCACCCCAGGAACAGGACCGCCTGTACTTC
>many|.|TRBJ2-7|TRBV3-1
CASSQGAGRVYEQYF
TGTGCCAGCAGCCAAGGGGCGGGCCGAGTCTACGAGCAGTACTTC
>.|.|TRBJ1-6|TRBV5-4
CASSLQGNNSPLHF
TGTGCCAGCAGCTTGCAGGGGAACAATTCACCCCTCCACTTT
>many|.|TRBJ2-1|TRBV5-1
CASSLAVGSSSYNEQFF
TGCGCCAGCAGCTTGGCCGTTGGGTCGAGCTCCTACAATGAGCAGTTCTTC
>many|.|TRBJ2-2|TRBV6-5
CASSRLVEPGTGELFF
TGTGCCAGCAGCCGACTTGTGGAGCCGGGGACCGGGGAGCTGTTTTTT
>many|.|TRBJ2-1|TRBV20-1
CSVSGAVPTRESSYNEQFF
TGCAGCGTCTCGGGGGCGGTTCCTACTCGGGAAAGCTCCTACAATGAGCAGTTCTTC
>many|.|TRBJ2-1|TRBV13
CASSFEGGPGNEQFF
TGTGCCAGCAGCTTTGAGGGGGGGCCTGGGAATGAGCAGTTCTTC
>many|.|TRBJ1-5|TRBV5-1
CASSLDWGQPQHF
TGCGCCAGCAGCTTGGATTGGGGGCAGCCCCAGCATTTT
>many|.|TRBJ2-2|TRBV9
CASSTGTWTGELFF
TGTGCCAGCAGCACCGGCACGTGGACCGGGGAGCTGTTTTTT
>few|.|TRBJ2-5|TRBV7-2
CASSLAPETQYF
TGTGCCAGCAGCTTAGCTCCTGAGACCCAGTACTTC
>many|TRBD1|TRBJ1-2|TRBV29-1
CSVGRGSNYGYTF
TGCAGCGTAGGCAGGGGGTCTAACTATGGCTACACCTTC
>few|.|TRBJ2-7|TRBV18
CASSPPGGAEQYF
TGTGCCAGCTCACCCCCCGGGGGCGCCGAGCAGTACTTC
>many|TRBD2|TRBJ2-5|TRBV5-4
CASSVAGAGETQYF
TGTGCCAGCAGCGTAGCGGGGGCGGGGGAGACCCAGTACTTC
>.|.|TRBJ2-2|TRBV6-2/TRBV6-3
CASSLAPTQNTGELFF
TGTGCCAGCAGTTTAGCCCCCACTCAGAACACCGGGGAGCTGTTTTTT
>few|TRBD1|TRBJ2-2|TRBV7-8
CASSPGQGAAGELFF
TGTGCCAGCAGCCCGGGACAGGGGGCGGCCGGGGAGCTGTTTTTT
>few|.|TRBJ2-7|TRBV6-2/TRBV6-3
CASNDRTAQYF
TGTGCCAGCAACGATAGGACAGCCCAGTACTTC
>many|TRBD2|TRBJ2-1|TRBV11-2
CASSLQRGAIYNEQFF
TGTGCCAGCAGCTTACAGCGGGGGGCCATCTACAATGAGCAGTTCTTC
>few|.|TRBJ1-4|TRBV18
CASSRDQGGEKLFF
TGTGCCAGCTCACGAGACCAGGGTGGCGAAAAACTGTTTTTT
>many|TRBD1|TRBJ2-3|TRBV6-5
CASSRYRGREDTQYF
TGTGCCAGCAGTCGATACAGGGGGCGTGAAGATACGCAGTATTTT
>few|TRBD2|TRBJ2-5|TRBV5-4
CASSLQAGAVGETQYF
TGTGCCAGCAGCTTGCAAGCGGGGGCCGTGGGGGAGACCCAGTACTTC
>few|.|TRBJ1-4|TRBV5-5
CASSLVGQINEKLFF
TGTGCCAGCAGCTTGGTAGGACAGATAAATGAAAAACTGTTTTTT
>many|TRBD2|TRBJ2-1|TRBV10-3
CAISESISGTSGGNEQFF
TGTGCCATCAGTGAGTCGATTTCCGGGACTAGCGGGGGCAATGAGCAGTTCTTC
>.|.|TRBJ2-1|TRBV21-1
CASSRPSVGEQFF
TGTGCCAGCAGCAGGCCTTCTGTCGGCGAGCAGTTCTTC
>many|TRBD1|TRBJ1-1|TRBV5-6
CASSLVRDRFNTEAFF
TGTGCCAGCAGCTTGGTGCGGGACAGGTTCAACACTGAAGCTTTCTTT
>.|TRBD1|TRBJ2-1|TRBV14
CASSRQGLSYNEQFF
TGTGCCAGCAGCCGACAGGGGCTTTCCTACAATGAGCAGTTCTTC
>many|TRBD1|TRBJ2-2|TRBV12-3/TRBV12-4
CASRDRAGELFF
TGTGCCAGCAGGGACAGGGCCGGGGAGCTGTTTTTT
>many|.|TRBJ2-1|TRBV18
CASSLDRGGEQFF
TGTGCCAGCTCACTAGACCGCGGGGGCGAGCAGTTCTTC
>.|TRBD1|TRBJ2-7|TRBV20-1
CSATPRTGYYEQYF
TGCAGTGCTACCCCCCGGACAGGGTACTACGAGCAGTACTTC
>.|TRBD1|TRBJ1-3|TRBV5-5
CASSAKPGQGNTIYF
TGTGCCAGCAGCGCCAAACCGGGACAGGGGAACACCATATATTTT
>.|TRBD1|TRBJ2-7|TRBV20-1
CSATTGGAFYEQYF
TGCAGTGCTACGACAGGGGGCGCCTTTTACGAGCAGTACTTC
>many|.|TRBJ2-1|TRBV28
CASSLNPTGSLLYNEQFF
TGTGCCAGCAGTTTAAACCCCACGGGGTCCTTACTCTACAATGAGCAGTTCTTC
>.|.|TRBJ2-5|TRBV29-1
CSVLSALQETQYF
TGCAGCGTTTTATCTGCTCTACAAGAGACCCAGTACTTC
>.|.|TRBJ2-3|TRBV5-1
CASSLARTLSTDTQYF
TGCGCCAGCAGCTTGGCCCGAACTCTCAGCACAGATACGCAGTATTTT
>few|TRBD2|TRBJ2-7|TRBV2
CASSSTSGGTEQYF
TGTGCCAGCAGCTCGACTAGCGGGGGTACCGAGCAGTACTTC
>.|TRBD2|TRBJ2-7|TRBV6-2/TRBV6-3
CASTPYWASGSSSSYEQYF
TGTGCCAGCACCCCCTACTGGGCTAGCGGGTCTTCTAGCTCCTACGAGCAGTACTTC
>many|.|TRBJ1-5|TRBV4-1
CASSRGNSNQPQHF
TGCGCCAGCAGCCGGGGAAATAGCAATCAGCCCCAGCATTTT
>many|TRBD1|TRBJ2-7|TRBV2
CASSTRDSQRSF
TGTGCCAGCTCTACTCGGGACAGTCAAAGGAGCTTC
>.|.|TRBJ2-5|TRBV4-2
CASSHPSSPETQYF
TGTGCCAGCAGCCACCCCTCGAGTCCTGAGACCCAGTACTTC
>many|TRBD1|TRBJ1-2|TRBV9
CASSTLQGINGYTF
TGTGCCAGCAGCACCCTACAGGGGATCAATGGCTACACCTTC
>.|.|TRBJ2-7|TRBV4-2
CASSPDQGPAGAEQYF
TGTGCCAGCAGCCCTGACCAGGGACCGGCAGGGGCCGAGCAGTACTTC
>many|.|TRBJ2-3|TRBV20-1
CSARDLEGFTSTDTQYF
TGCAGTGCTAGAGATCTAGAGGGATTCACTAGCACAGATACGCAGTATTTT
>.|.|TRBJ1-6|TRBV20-1
CSARGGAMGSYNSPLHF
TGCAGTGCTAGAGGTGGGGCCATGGGCTCCTATAATTCACCCCTCCACTTT
>many|.|TRBJ1-1|TRBV18
CASSPKGGTEAFF
TGTGCCAGCTCACCAAAGGGAGGGACTGAAGCTTTCTTT
>many|.|TRBJ1-5|TRBV10-3
CAISVSGQPQHF
TGTGCCATCAGTGTCAGCGGTCAGCCCCAGCATTTT
>many|TRBD1|TRBJ2-3|TRBV5-1
CATRATGGYTDTQYF
TGCGCCACCCGCGCGACAGGGGGGTACACAGATACGCAGTATTTT
>few|.|TRBJ2-1|TRBV7-9
CASSLASLARGNEQFF
TGTGCCAGCAGCTTAGCATCCCTAGCGCGAGGCAATGAGCAGTTCTTC
>.|.|TRBJ2-3|TRBV5-6
CASSGDPYPQAQYF
TGTGCCAGCAGCGGGGACCCTTACCCTCAAGCGCAGTATTTT
>few|TRBD2|TRBJ2-7|TRBV4-2
CASSQDSGGSYEQYF
TGTGCCAGCAGCCAAGATAGCGGGGGCTCCTACGAGCAGTACTTC